This T cell receptor beta chain was sequenced for a study of regulatory T cells in long-lasting Graves disease. In germline, CDR1 is SGHVS, CDR2 FQNEAQ. The CDR3 is made up of 12 amino acids. V lost 5 bases and J lost 7, with 11 bases in between. Time point here: persistent/refractory GD, antithyroid drugs over 5 years with positive TRAb. RNA from PBMCs was the source of the TCR library. Into tubes containing EDTA, roughly 10 milliliters of peripheral blood were drawn. Regarding the study as a whole: Favored usage of TRBV28, TRBJ1-2 and TRBJ2-5 was recorded in persistent disease. Persistent Graves' cases showed lower TCR diversity than newly diagnosed cases.

This clonotype came up many times. Its target is not known. Building the TCR beta libraries relied on iRepertoire HTBI primers, and CDR3 regions underwent Arm-PCR. Using its own MiXCR run on the multiplex PCR reads, TCRdb lists one record per CDR3 protein. The sample carries about half a million distinct CDR3 sequences, about 22% recorded once. This TCR came from a female donor with Graves disease. The sample consisted of peripheral blood mononuclear cells (PBMCs), taken when the disease was refractory, from a patient treated with antithyroid drugs. The chain carries TRBV7-8 and TRBJ2-5; perhaps TRBD1 as D (5 bases). CDR3 sequence: CASSPGQGTQYF. The CDR3 DNA is TGTGCCAGCAGCCCAGGGCAGGGGACCCAGTACTTC.